These 8 T cell receptor beta chains originate from one sample sequenced in a study of technical replicates of blood from a handful of donors. Sequencing used immunoSEQ multiplex PCR; TCRdb keeps in-frame clones, though not all of them. The data show about 66,000 clones, with approximately 90% seen just once and approximately 0.39% held by the top ten. Sequencing used T cells isolated from PBMCs. Every receptor here comes from a human donor in good health.

The V call is TRBV9, the J call TRBJ2-5; TRBD1 might be the D (6 bases). V was trimmed by 3 bases and J by 5 bases, leaving 11 bases between them. This CDR3 has 13 residues. The germline V gene encodes CDR1 SGDLS and CDR2 YYNGEE. The CDR3 DNA is TGTGCCAGCAGCGGCACAGGGATTGAGACCCAGTACTTC. Protein product: CASSGTGIETQYF.

V is TRBV5-1 and J is TRBJ1-2; 7 positions agree with TRBD1. V trimming: 0 bases; J trimming: 5 bases; junction bases outside the gene matches: 4. CDR3 length: 14 amino acids. Per the germline V gene, CDR1 is SGHRS and CDR2 is YFSETQ. CDR3 protein: CASSLGGQRYGYTF. In DNA, the CDR3 is TGCGCCAGCAGCTTGGGGGGACAGAGATATGGCTACACCTTC.

V usage is TRBV29-1 and J usage is TRBJ2-1; TRBD2 agrees at 8 bases. The CDR3 loop spans 13 amino acids. The germline CDR1 and CDR2 sequences are SQVTM and ANQGSEA. J lost 4 bases, V lost 4 bases, and 3 bases had no gene match. CDR3 loop: CSVGLAGYNEQFF. The CDR3 DNA follows: TGCAGCGTTGGCCTAGCGGGTTACAATGAGCAGTTCTTC.

J is TRBJ1-5 and V is TRBV18; 8 bases map to TRBD1. V lost 5 bases and J lost 6; bases outside the gene matches: 6. The CDR3 extends over 14 amino acids. Germline CDR1 reads KGHSH; CDR2 reads LQKENI. The CDR3 here is CASSSGQGGQPQHF. The DNA for the CDR3 is TGTGCCAGCTCAAGTGGACAGGGTGGTCAGCCCCAGCATTTT.

The chain joins TRBV5-4 to TRBJ1-2, with a tentative D call TRBD1 (6 bases). CDR3 length: 14 amino acids. In germline, CDR1 is SGHNT, CDR2 YYREEE (reference sequence). V lost 1 base to trimming and J lost 7 bases, with 14 bases between them. CDR3 sequence: CASSLYSRGSGYTF. The CDR3 DNA sequence: TGTGCCAGCAGCTTGTATAGCAGGGGAAGTGGCTACACCTTC.

J is TRBJ2-1 and V is TRBV4-1, with 7 bases matching TRBD2. The CDR3 length is 16 residues. Germline lookup yields CDR1 MGHRA and CDR2 YSYEKL. Trimming at V came to 3 bases and at J to 0 bases, leaving 5 bases not matched to a gene. CDR3 loop: CASSQILAASYNEQFF. The CDR3 nucleotides read TGCGCCAGCAGCCAGATTCTAGCGGCCTCCTACAATGAGCAGTTCTTC.

This chain uses TRBV9 with TRBJ2-7, with TRBD1 matching over 7 bases. J lost 5 bases, V lost 2 bases, and 10 bases had no gene match. CDR3 size: 15 residues. Per germline, CDR1 SGDLS and CDR2 YYNGEE. The CDR3 here is CASSVGTGTDDEQYF. As DNA, the CDR3 is TGTGCCAGCAGCGTGGGGACCGGGACAGATGACGAGCAGTACTTC.

Only one count was recorded for this clone. The J gene is TRBJ2-1, the V gene TRBV18, with 7 positions matching TRBD1. Germline CDR1 and CDR2: KGHSH and LQKENI. After removal of 3 bases from V and 6 bases from J, the junction contained 2 bases not matched to a gene. The CDR3 has 13 amino acids. CDR3 region: CASSPRDSNEQFF. The CDR3 DNA is TGTGCCAGCTCACCTAGGGACAGCAATGAGCAGTTCTTC.